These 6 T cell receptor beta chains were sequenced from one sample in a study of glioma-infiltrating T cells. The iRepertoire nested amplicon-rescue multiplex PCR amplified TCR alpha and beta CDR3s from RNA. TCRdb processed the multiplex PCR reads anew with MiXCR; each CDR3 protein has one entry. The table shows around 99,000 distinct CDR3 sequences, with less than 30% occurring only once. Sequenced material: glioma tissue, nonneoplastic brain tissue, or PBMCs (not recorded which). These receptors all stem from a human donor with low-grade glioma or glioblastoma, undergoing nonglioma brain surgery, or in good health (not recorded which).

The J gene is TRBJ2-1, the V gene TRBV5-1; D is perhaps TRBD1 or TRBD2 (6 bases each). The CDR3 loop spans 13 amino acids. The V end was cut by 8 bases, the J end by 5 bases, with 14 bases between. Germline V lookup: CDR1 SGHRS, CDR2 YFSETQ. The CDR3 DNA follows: TGCGCCAGGAGCGCGGGACAAAACAATGAGCAGTTCTTC. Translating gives CARSAGQNNEQFF.

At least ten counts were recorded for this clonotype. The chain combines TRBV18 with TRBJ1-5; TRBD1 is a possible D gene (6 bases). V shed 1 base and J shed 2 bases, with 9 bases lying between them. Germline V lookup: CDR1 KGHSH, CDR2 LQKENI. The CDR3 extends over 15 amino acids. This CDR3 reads CASSPQSGGNQPQHF. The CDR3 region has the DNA TGTGCCAGCTCACCACAGTCAGGGGGCAATCAGCCCCAGCATTTT. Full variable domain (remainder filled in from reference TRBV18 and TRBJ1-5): NAGVMQNPRHLVRRRGQEARLRCSPMKGHSHVYWYRQLPEEGLKFMVYLQKENIIDESGMPKERFSAEFPKEGPSILRIQQVVRGDSAAYFCASSPQSGGNQPQHFGDGTRLSIL.

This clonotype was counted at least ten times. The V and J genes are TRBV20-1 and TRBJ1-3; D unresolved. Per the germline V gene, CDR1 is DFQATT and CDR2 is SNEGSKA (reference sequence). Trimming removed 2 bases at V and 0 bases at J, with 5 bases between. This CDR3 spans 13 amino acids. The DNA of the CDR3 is TGCAGTGCTAGACAAAACTCTGGAAACACCATATATTTT. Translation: CSARQNSGNTIYF.

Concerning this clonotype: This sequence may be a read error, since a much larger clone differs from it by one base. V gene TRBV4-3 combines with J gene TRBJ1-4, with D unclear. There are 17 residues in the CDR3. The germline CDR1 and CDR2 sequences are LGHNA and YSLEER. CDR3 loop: CASSQGPPTSTDEKLFF. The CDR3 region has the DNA TGCGCCAGCAGCCAAGGACCCCCGACCTCAACTGATGAAAAACTGTTTTTT.

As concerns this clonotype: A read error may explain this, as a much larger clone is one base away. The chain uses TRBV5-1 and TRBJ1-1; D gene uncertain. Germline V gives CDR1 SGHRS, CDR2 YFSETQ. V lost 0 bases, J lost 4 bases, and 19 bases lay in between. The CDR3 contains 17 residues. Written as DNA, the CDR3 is TGCGCCAGCAGCTTGGAACCTTACAAGGGCTGGGGCACTGAAGCTTTCTTT. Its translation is CASSLEPYKGWGTEAFF.

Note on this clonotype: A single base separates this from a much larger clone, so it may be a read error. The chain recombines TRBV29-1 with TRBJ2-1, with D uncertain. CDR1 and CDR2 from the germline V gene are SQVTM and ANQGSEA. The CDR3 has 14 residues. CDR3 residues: CSVAVERMHNGQFF. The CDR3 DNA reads TGCAGCGTTGCTGTAGAGAGAATGCACAATGGGCAGTTCTTC.